A single sample is the source of the 5 T cell receptor beta chains below, sequenced in a study of blood T cell repertoires in COVID-19. Profiling relied on immunoSEQ multiplex PCR, and the TCRdb table lists in-frame clones only, not all of them. The top ten hold roughly 9% of the sample, which has hundreds of thousands of clones, around 90% seen once. Sequenced material: peripheral blood. These receptors all come from a man between 18 and 29 years old with active or convalescent COVID-19.

This rearrangement joins TRBV11-2 to TRBJ2-7; 13 bases line up with TRBD2. Per the germline V gene, CDR1 is SGHAT and CDR2 is FQNNGV. Trimming took 0 bases from V and 3 from J; bases not matched to a gene: 5. The CDR3 has 17 residues. In DNA form, the CDR3 reads TGTGCCAGCAGCTTAGATCGACTAGCGGGGGGCCTCTACGAGCAGTACTTC. This encodes CASSLDRLAGGLYEQYF.

The rearrangement joins TRBV20-1 to TRBJ2-1, with 8 positions matching TRBD2. This CDR3 has 14 amino acids. J was trimmed by 3 bases and V by 3 bases; bases with no gene match: 4. Germline values: CDR1 DFQATT, CDR2 SNEGSKA (reference sequence). CDR3 protein: CSASRAGGYNEQFF. The CDR3 bases are TGCAGTGCTAGTAGGGCGGGGGGCTACAATGAGCAGTTCTTC.

This clone was counted a few times. The chain joins TRBV10-3 to TRBJ2-2, with 12 bases aligning to TRBD1. CDR1 is ENHRY, CDR2 SYGVKD, per germline. V was pared by 6 bases and J by 5 bases, with 10 bases of the junction left unmatched. This CDR3 is 17 amino acids long. CDR3 in DNA: TGTGCCATCAGCACCGGGACAGGGGGCTTCGGGACCGGGGAGCTGTTTTTT. Translated: CAISTGTGGFGTGELFF.

The chain recombines TRBV3-1 (or the pseudogene TRBV3-2) with TRBJ2-7; D might be TRBD1 (6 bases). The V gene lost 1 base and the J gene lost 1 base, with 11 bases spanning the gap. The germline gives CDR1 LGHDT, CDR2 YNNKEL (reference sequence). The CDR3 consists of 15 residues. The CDR3 DNA is TGTGCCAGCAGCCAAGGACAGGTTAATTCCTACGAGCAGTACTTC. It yields the protein CASSQGQVNSYEQYF.

V is TRBV5-6 and J is TRBJ1-1; 8 bases fit TRBD1. V shed 0 bases, J shed 3 bases, and the junction held 4 bases outside the gene matches. CDR1 and CDR2 (germline): SGHDT, YYEEEE. The CDR3 loop spans 15 amino acids. CDR3 DNA: TGTGCCAGCAGCTTGGCGGGCAGGGGGCACACTGAAGCTTTCTTT. This encodes CASSLAGRGHTEAFF.